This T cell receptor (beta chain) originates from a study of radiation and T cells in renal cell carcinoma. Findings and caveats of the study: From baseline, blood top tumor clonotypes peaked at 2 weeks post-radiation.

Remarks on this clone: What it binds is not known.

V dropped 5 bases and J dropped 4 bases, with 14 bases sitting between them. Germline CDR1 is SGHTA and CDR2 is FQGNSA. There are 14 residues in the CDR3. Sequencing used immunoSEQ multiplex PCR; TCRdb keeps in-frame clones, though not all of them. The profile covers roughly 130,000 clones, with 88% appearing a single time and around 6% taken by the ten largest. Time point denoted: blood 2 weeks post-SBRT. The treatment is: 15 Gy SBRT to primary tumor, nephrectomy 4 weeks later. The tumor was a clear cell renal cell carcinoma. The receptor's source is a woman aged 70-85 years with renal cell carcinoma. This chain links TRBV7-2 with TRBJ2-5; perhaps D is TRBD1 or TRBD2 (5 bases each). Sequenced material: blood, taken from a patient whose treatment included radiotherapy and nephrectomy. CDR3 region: CASSVDAGRETQYF. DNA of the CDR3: TGTGCCAGCAGCGTTGATGCAGGGAGAGAGACCCAGTACTTC.